This is a list of T cell receptor beta chains from one sample in a study of blood T cell repertoires in COVID-19. Profiled with immunoSEQ multiplex PCR; TCRdb holds only in-frame clones, not every one. This table has hundreds of thousands of clones, approximately 85% appearing once. Sequencing was done on a sample of PBMCs or T cells enriched from blood (not recorded which). These receptors all stem from a woman in her 30s who had recovered from COVID-19. Each CDR3 is given with its conserved first and last residue. Each record gives: CDR3 DNA, CDR3 protein, J gene, D gene, V gene. A D gene is named only where the DNA matches it firmly.

CDR3 DNA: TGCGCCAGCAGTGGGGGGGGCCCGGGCAATCAGCCCCAGCATTTT
CDR3 protein: CASSGGGPGNQPQHF
J gene: TRBJ1-5
D gene: NA
V gene: TRBV10-2

CDR3 DNA: TGTGCCAGTAGTATGGGGGACAGGGCGTCAGCTGAAGCTTTCTTT
CDR3 protein: CASSMGDRASAEAFF
J gene: TRBJ1-1
D gene: TRBD1
V gene: TRBV19

CDR3 DNA: TGCAGCGTTGTAGGGGTAGCGGGGGGGCCTTCTTACAATGAGCAGTTCTTC
CDR3 protein: CSVVGVAGGPSYNEQFF
J gene: TRBJ2-1
D gene: TRBD2
V gene: TRBV29-1

CDR3 DNA: TGTGCCAGCTCAACCGTTAGTACTAGCGGAGAGCAGTTCTTC
CDR3 protein: CASSTVSTSGEQFF
J gene: TRBJ2-1
D gene: TRBD2
V gene: TRBV18

CDR3 DNA: TGTGCCAGCAGCCCAGAAGGGAGCTCCTACGAGCAGTACTTC
CDR3 protein: CASSPEGSSYEQYF
J gene: TRBJ2-7
D gene: NA
V gene: TRBV5-4

CDR3 DNA: TGTGCCAGCAGCCGCACCGGGGGGGCAGAAGATACGCAGTATTTT
CDR3 protein: CASSRTGGAEDTQYF
J gene: TRBJ2-3
D gene: TRBD2
V gene: TRBV7-9

CDR3 DNA: TGCGCCAGCAGCTTAAGGGCAGGGATGGATACAGATACGCAGTATTTT
CDR3 protein: CASSLRAGMDTDTQYF
J gene: TRBJ2-3
D gene: NA
V gene: TRBV5-1

CDR3 DNA: TGTGCCAGCAGCTTTCAGGGATTCTCTGGGGCCAACGTCCTGACTTTC
CDR3 protein: CASSFQGFSGANVLTF
J gene: TRBJ2-6
D gene: NA
V gene: TRBV12-1

CDR3 DNA: TGTGCCAGCAGCTTGTCTAGCGGGGAGGTTTATGAGCAGTTCTTC
CDR3 protein: CASSLSSGEVYEQFF
J gene: TRBJ2-1
D gene: TRBD2
V gene: TRBV7-2

CDR3 DNA: TGTGCCAGTACCTCCCTCTGGGGAGGCAATCAGCCCCAGCATTTT
CDR3 protein: CASTSLWGGNQPQHF
J gene: TRBJ1-5
D gene: NA
V gene: TRBV19

CDR3 DNA: TGTGCCAGCAGTGGACAGTATAGCAATCAGCCCCAGCATTTT
CDR3 protein: CASSGQYSNQPQHF
J gene: TRBJ1-5
D gene: NA
V gene: TRBV28

CDR3 DNA: TGTGCCAGTAGTGAAGGCGGGACGTTAGGAGAGACCCAGTACTTC
CDR3 protein: CASSEGGTLGETQYF
J gene: TRBJ2-5
D gene: NA
V gene: TRBV19

CDR3 DNA: TGTGCCAGCAGCCCGGCCCTCGGGGGGGCGGTCACTGAAGCTTTCTTT
CDR3 protein: CASSPALGGAVTEAFF
J gene: TRBJ1-1
D gene: NA
V gene: TRBV3-1/TRBV3-2

CDR3 DNA: TGTGCCAGCAGCGTAGCCAGGCTTCCCCTCCGAAGCACAGATACGCAGTATTTT
CDR3 protein: CASSVARLPLRSTDTQYF
J gene: TRBJ2-3
D gene: NA
V gene: TRBV9